This T cell receptor beta chain was found in a study of shared clonotypes between healthy human individuals. Study information: Donors, aged 18 to 49, were a couple of women and three men.

Replicate PCRs were loaded with 300 ng DNA from unsorted PBMC, some 30,000 T cell genomes. Some clones are missing from TCRdb's copy, which holds only in-frame ones; the method was immunoSEQ multiplex PCR. The sample carries about 480,000 clones, around 79% recorded once. This clone came up a few times. J lost 1 base, V lost 6 bases, and 8 bases had no gene match. The CDR3 is 15 residues long. Germline V gives CDR1 ENHRY, CDR2 SYGVKD. The chain uses TRBV10-3 and TRBJ1-1, with 7 bases lining up with TRBD1. The clonotype was recovered from a woman between 40 and 50 years old in good health. Some clones in this sample may be carry-over from other donors' samples. The sequenced sample was PBMCs. CDR3: CAISRDRETNTEAFF. The CDR3 bases are TGTGCCATCAGCCGGGACAGAGAAACGAACACTGAAGCTTTCTTT.